This is a list of T cell receptor beta chains from one sample in a study of OX40 agonist ivuxolimab in advanced cancers. Sequencing was performed with immunoSEQ multiplex PCR; in TCRdb, only in-frame clones are kept and a portion is missing. The sample shows approximately 60,000 clones, 80% to 90% of them seen only once. The input for sequencing was CD4+ or CD8+ T cells sorted from blood, taken in a trial of the OX40 agonist ivuxolimab. The origin of the receptors is an adult with an advanced solid tumor such as melanoma, head and neck, liver or kidney cancer. The CDR3 runs from the conserved cysteine through the conserved F or W. The order of the fields is D gene, J gene, clone size, V gene, CDR3 DNA, CDR3 protein. D genes are given only for firm matches. Not all rows give a size; the values are once, few, many and, for expanded clones, a class.

d_call: -; j_call: TRBJ2-5; clone_size: -; v_call: TRBV29-1; cdr3_nt: TGCAGCGTTGAGGAAGGTGTTGGAGAGACCCAGTACTTC; cdr3_aa: CSVEEGVGETQYF
d_call: TRBD1; j_call: TRBJ2-7; clone_size: -; v_call: TRBV2; cdr3_nt: TGTGCCAGCGACAGGGGCGAGCAGTACTTC; cdr3_aa: CASDRGEQYF
d_call: -; j_call: TRBJ2-6; clone_size: -; v_call: TRBV28; cdr3_nt: TGTGCCAGCAGTTTATCGGGGCCTCTCCTGACTTTC; cdr3_aa: CASSLSGPLLTF
d_call: TRBD1; j_call: TRBJ2-3; clone_size: -; v_call: TRBV5-6; cdr3_nt: TGTGCCAGCAGCCAACCGGGACAGGATCAGTATTTT; cdr3_aa: CASSQPGQDQYF
d_call: -; j_call: TRBJ2-7; clone_size: -; v_call: TRBV9; cdr3_nt: TGTGCCAGCAGCGTAGGTCTCTCTGGCCACGAGCAGTACTTC; cdr3_aa: CASSVGLSGHEQYF
d_call: -; j_call: TRBJ2-2; clone_size: -; v_call: TRBV18; cdr3_nt: TGTGCCAGCTCACCATCCGGGGAGCTGTTTTTT; cdr3_aa: CASSPSGELFF
d_call: TRBD2; j_call: TRBJ2-7; clone_size: -; v_call: TRBV7-9; cdr3_nt: TGTGCCAGCAGCTTATCTAGCGGGACCATCTACGAGCAGTACTTC; cdr3_aa: CASSLSSGTIYEQYF
d_call: -; j_call: TRBJ2-7; clone_size: -; v_call: TRBV27; cdr3_nt: TGTGCCAGCAGTTTAGAGGCAGGGTTGTCCTACGAGCAGTACTTC; cdr3_aa: CASSLEAGLSYEQYF
d_call: -; j_call: TRBJ2-2; clone_size: -; v_call: TRBV7-9; cdr3_nt: TGTGCCAGCAGCTTTGACGGAACCACCGGGGAGCTGTTTTTT; cdr3_aa: CASSFDGTTGELFF
d_call: -; j_call: TRBJ1-1; clone_size: -; v_call: TRBV19; cdr3_nt: TGTGCCAGTAGTATACAAGGTCAGCTGAACACTGAAGCTTTCTTT; cdr3_aa: CASSIQGQLNTEAFF
d_call: TRBD1; j_call: TRBJ1-1; clone_size: -; v_call: TRBV4-2; cdr3_nt: TGTGCCAGCAGCCAATCCAGGGGGGGCACTGAAGCTTTCTTT; cdr3_aa: CASSQSRGGTEAFF
d_call: -; j_call: TRBJ2-7; clone_size: -; v_call: TRBV2; cdr3_nt: TGTGCCTTGCGTACAGCTTCCTCCTACGAGCAGTACTTC; cdr3_aa: CALRTASSYEQYF
d_call: TRBD2; j_call: TRBJ2-7; clone_size: once; v_call: TRBV28; cdr3_nt: TGTGCCAGCAGTTTAACCGGGACTAGCCCCTACGAGCAGTACTTC; cdr3_aa: CASSLTGTSPYEQYF
d_call: -; j_call: TRBJ2-7; clone_size: -; v_call: TRBV7-9; cdr3_nt: TGTGCCAGCAGCTTAGCGCCACAGTTCTCCTACGAGCAGTACTTC; cdr3_aa: CASSLAPQFSYEQYF
d_call: TRBD1; j_call: TRBJ1-3; clone_size: -; v_call: TRBV30; cdr3_nt: TGTGCCCGGGACAGCGAGAACTCTGGAAACACCATATATTTT; cdr3_aa: CARDSENSGNTIYF
d_call: -; j_call: TRBJ2-3; clone_size: -; v_call: TRBV5-1; cdr3_nt: TGCGCCAGCAGCTTCGGACAGAGCACAGATACGCAGTATTTT; cdr3_aa: CASSFGQSTDTQYF
d_call: -; j_call: TRBJ2-2; clone_size: -; v_call: TRBV9; cdr3_nt: TGTGCCAGCAGCGTAGAGGGGAACACCGGGGAGCTGTTTTTT; cdr3_aa: CASSVEGNTGELFF
d_call: TRBD2; j_call: TRBJ2-1; clone_size: -; v_call: TRBV11-3; cdr3_nt: TGTGCCAGCAGCTTAGGGACTAGCGGAGCTACCTACAATGAGCAGTTCTTC; cdr3_aa: CASSLGTSGATYNEQFF
d_call: -; j_call: TRBJ2-6; clone_size: -; v_call: TRBV7-3; cdr3_nt: TGTGCCAGCAGCTTAGGGCTCTCTGGGGCCAACGTCCTGACTTTC; cdr3_aa: CASSLGLSGANVLTF
d_call: -; j_call: TRBJ1-2; clone_size: -; v_call: TRBV5-1; cdr3_nt: TGCGCCAGCAGCTTAATGGGCTCGAGCTATGGCTACACCTTC; cdr3_aa: CASSLMGSSYGYTF
d_call: -; j_call: TRBJ2-1; clone_size: -; v_call: TRBV7-3; cdr3_nt: TGTGCCAGCAGCCTAGGCTGGGGTAATGAGCAGTTCTTC; cdr3_aa: CASSLGWGNEQFF
d_call: -; j_call: TRBJ2-5; clone_size: once; v_call: TRBV28; cdr3_nt: TGTGCCAGCAGTCAAGGAGAGACCCAGTACTTC; cdr3_aa: CASSQGETQYF
d_call: TRBD1; j_call: TRBJ2-7; clone_size: -; v_call: TRBV27; cdr3_nt: TGTGCCAGCAGCCGGCCAGTACAGGGGTCCTACGAGCAGTACTTC; cdr3_aa: CASSRPVQGSYEQYF
d_call: -; j_call: TRBJ1-1; clone_size: once; v_call: TRBV5-8; cdr3_nt: TGTGCCAGCAGCTGGGGAGAGCTTAACACTGAAGCTTTCTTT; cdr3_aa: CASSWGELNTEAFF
d_call: -; j_call: TRBJ2-7; clone_size: -; v_call: TRBV7-9; cdr3_nt: TGTGCCAGCAGCGATCCTTGGAACGAGCAGTACTTC; cdr3_aa: CASSDPWNEQYF
d_call: TRBD1; j_call: TRBJ2-7; clone_size: -; v_call: TRBV6-1; cdr3_nt: TGTGCCAGCAGTGAGGGACAGGGCATCGACGAGCAGTACTTC; cdr3_aa: CASSEGQGIDEQYF
d_call: -; j_call: TRBJ1-5; clone_size: -; v_call: TRBV2; cdr3_nt: TGTGCCAGCAGTGTTTCAGGGGTAAATCAGCCCCAGCATTTT; cdr3_aa: CASSVSGVNQPQHF
d_call: -; j_call: TRBJ1-1; clone_size: -; v_call: TRBV27; cdr3_nt: TGTGCCAGCAGTTTGGGCGGCGGCACTGAAGCTTTCTTT; cdr3_aa: CASSLGGGTEAFF
d_call: -; j_call: TRBJ2-5; clone_size: once; v_call: TRBV7-9; cdr3_nt: TGTGCCAGCAGCTTATTGGCTGAGGTCCCGCAAGAGACCCAGTACTTC; cdr3_aa: CASSLLAEVPQETQYF
d_call: -; j_call: TRBJ1-4; clone_size: -; v_call: TRBV6-6; cdr3_nt: TGTGCCAGCAGAGGGGAGGAGGTGGTGAATGAAAAACTGTTTTTT; cdr3_aa: CASRGEEVVNEKLFF
d_call: -; j_call: TRBJ1-4; clone_size: -; v_call: TRBV30; cdr3_nt: TGTGCCTGGAATTGGGAGAGTGAAAAACTGTTTTTT; cdr3_aa: CAWNWESEKLFF
d_call: -; j_call: TRBJ1-5; clone_size: -; v_call: TRBV7-9; cdr3_nt: TGTGCCAGCAGCTTAGAGAGCCAGCCCCAGCATTTT; cdr3_aa: CASSLESQPQHF
d_call: -; j_call: TRBJ2-7; clone_size: few; v_call: TRBV11-2; cdr3_nt: TGTGCCAGCAGCTCAACGGCCGAGCAGTACTTC; cdr3_aa: CASSSTAEQYF
d_call: -; j_call: TRBJ2-7; clone_size: -; v_call: TRBV10-1; cdr3_nt: TGCGCCAGCAGTGACGGGGACGAGCAGTACTTC; cdr3_aa: CASSDGDEQYF
d_call: -; j_call: TRBJ2-6; clone_size: -; v_call: TRBV27; cdr3_nt: TGTGCCAGCAGTCCCATGGGGGCCATCCCCTCTGGGGCCAACGTCCTGACTTTC; cdr3_aa: CASSPMGAIPSGANVLTF
d_call: -; j_call: TRBJ2-1; clone_size: -; v_call: TRBV19; cdr3_nt: TGTGCCAGTAGTAAGTACCCGAGCTCCTACAATGAGCAGTTCTTC; cdr3_aa: CASSKYPSSYNEQFF
d_call: -; j_call: TRBJ1-1; clone_size: once; v_call: TRBV6-5; cdr3_nt: TGTGCCAGCAGTTACGGTACTGAAGCTTTCTTT; cdr3_aa: CASSYGTEAFF
d_call: -; j_call: TRBJ2-1; clone_size: -; v_call: TRBV13; cdr3_nt: TGTGCCAGCAGCTCAGACACCGGGACGGGCTCCTACAATGAGCAGTTCTTC; cdr3_aa: CASSSDTGTGSYNEQFF
d_call: -; j_call: TRBJ1-3; clone_size: -; v_call: TRBV4-1; cdr3_nt: TGCGCCAGCAGCCAACCGCGGCCCGGAAACACCATATATTTT; cdr3_aa: CASSQPRPGNTIYF
d_call: -; j_call: TRBJ1-1; clone_size: -; v_call: TRBV29-1; cdr3_nt: TGCAGCGTTCGGGTCAGGAGCACTGAAGCTTTCTTT; cdr3_aa: CSVRVRSTEAFF
d_call: TRBD2; j_call: TRBJ2-7; clone_size: -; v_call: TRBV27; cdr3_nt: TGTGCCAGCGGGCCTGCGGGGGGTTACGAGCAGTACTTC; cdr3_aa: CASGPAGGYEQYF
d_call: TRBD1; j_call: TRBJ2-7; clone_size: -; v_call: TRBV4-1; cdr3_nt: TGCGCCAGCAGCCAAGTTCTCAGGGGGTACGAGCAGTACTTC; cdr3_aa: CASSQVLRGYEQYF
d_call: TRBD1; j_call: TRBJ1-5; clone_size: -; v_call: TRBV5-1; cdr3_nt: TGCGCCAGCAGCTTGCGACAGGGAAGGGATGAGCCCCAGCATTTT; cdr3_aa: CASSLRQGRDEPQHF
d_call: TRBD1; j_call: TRBJ1-2; clone_size: -; v_call: TRBV27; cdr3_nt: TGTGCCACCTTGACAGGGCGTGGCTACACCTTC; cdr3_aa: CATLTGRGYTF
d_call: -; j_call: TRBJ1-3; clone_size: -; v_call: TRBV15; cdr3_nt: TGTGCCACCAGCAGAGAAGGGTACAGCGGAAACACCATATATTTT; cdr3_aa: CATSREGYSGNTIYF
d_call: -; j_call: TRBJ2-5; clone_size: -; v_call: TRBV4-1; cdr3_nt: TGCGCCAGCAGATACACTACCGGGGGGCTCGGGGAGACCCAGTACTTC; cdr3_aa: CASRYTTGGLGETQYF
d_call: TRBD1; j_call: TRBJ2-5; clone_size: -; v_call: TRBV10-3; cdr3_nt: TGTGCCATCAGTCCCTGGACAGGGGCTGGGCAAGAGACCCAGTACTTC; cdr3_aa: CAISPWTGAGQETQYF
d_call: -; j_call: TRBJ2-3; clone_size: -; v_call: TRBV7-3; cdr3_nt: TGTGCCAGCAGCTTCGGGACCACCTGGGATACGCAGTATTTT; cdr3_aa: CASSFGTTWDTQYF
d_call: -; j_call: TRBJ1-4; clone_size: once; v_call: TRBV28; cdr3_nt: TGTGCCAGCAGTCACAGGGTTGCTAATGAAAAACTGTTTTTT; cdr3_aa: CASSHRVANEKLFF
d_call: -; j_call: TRBJ2-5; clone_size: -; v_call: TRBV14; cdr3_nt: TGTGCCAGCAGCCTCCCGGCCGGGGGGACCCAGTACTTC; cdr3_aa: CASSLPAGGTQYF
d_call: TRBD2; j_call: TRBJ2-7; clone_size: -; v_call: TRBV5-6; cdr3_nt: TGTGCCAGCAACGTGAGGGAGGGATACGAGCAGTACTTC; cdr3_aa: CASNVREGYEQYF
d_call: -; j_call: TRBJ2-2; clone_size: -; v_call: TRBV4-1; cdr3_nt: TGCGCCAGCAGCCATCTCGGCGTAACGGAGGAGCTGTTTTTT; cdr3_aa: CASSHLGVTEELFF
d_call: -; j_call: TRBJ1-4; clone_size: -; v_call: TRBV2; cdr3_nt: TGTGCCGGGGAATCGGTCGGATCAACTAATGAAAAACTGTTTTTT; cdr3_aa: CAGESVGSTNEKLFF
d_call: -; j_call: TRBJ2-7; clone_size: -; v_call: TRBV9; cdr3_nt: TGTGCCAGCAGCCGAGATGCCCTCAGCTCCTACGAGCAGTACTTC; cdr3_aa: CASSRDALSSYEQYF
d_call: -; j_call: TRBJ1-2; clone_size: -; v_call: TRBV6-1; cdr3_nt: TGTGCCAGCAGTGAAGCGGGTTTCTATGGCTACACCTTC; cdr3_aa: CASSEAGFYGYTF
d_call: TRBD2; j_call: TRBJ2-7; clone_size: -; v_call: TRBV19; cdr3_nt: TGTGCCAGTAGTATAGCGTCCAGCGGGACCCCCTCCTACGAGCAGTACTTC; cdr3_aa: CASSIASSGTPSYEQYF
d_call: TRBD2; j_call: TRBJ2-7; clone_size: -; v_call: TRBV19; cdr3_nt: TGTGCCAGTCGGGGATTAGCGGGATCCGGTAGATACGAGCAGTACTTC; cdr3_aa: CASRGLAGSGRYEQYF
d_call: -; j_call: TRBJ1-1; clone_size: once; v_call: TRBV19; cdr3_nt: TGTGCCAGTATATCTAACAGCCTTGAAGCTTTCTTT; cdr3_aa: CASISNSLEAFF
d_call: -; j_call: TRBJ1-2; clone_size: few; v_call: TRBV2; cdr3_nt: TGTGCCAGCCTACCTACGGGGACGGGCTACACCTTC; cdr3_aa: CASLPTGTGYTF